A single sample is the source of the 15 T cell receptor beta chains below, sequenced in a study of control samples from healthy donors and cancer patients. The method was immunoSEQ multiplex PCR; TCRdb's version includes in-frame clones alone and lacks a portion of them. In the table there are around 48,000 clones, 85% to 95% of which are singletons. The sample was PBMCs. These receptors all come from a woman aged 45-60 years with head and neck cancer.

This chain uses TRBV6-5 with TRBJ1-2; TRBD1 agrees at 10 bases. Germline V gene sequence: CDR1 MNHEY, CDR2 SVGAGI. The CDR3 consists of 15 residues. V lost 6 bases, J lost 7 bases, and 11 bases stayed unmatched. CDR3 DNA sequence: TGTGCCAGCAGAAGGCCAGACAGGGGGCGTGGTGGCTACACCTTC. Translating gives CASRRPDRGRGGYTF.

This chain connects TRBV28 to TRBJ1-1, with D unresolved. The CDR3 sequence is 14 residues long. Trimming cost V 6 bases and J 1 base, with 12 bases left between them. Germline V gives CDR1 MDHEN, CDR2 SYDVKM. CDR3 in amino acids: CASRLYEQNTEAFF. The CDR3 nucleotides read TGTGCCAGCAGACTTTACGAACAGAACACTGAAGCTTTCTTT.

The V and J genes are TRBV25-1 and TRBJ2-7, with D perhaps matching TRBD2 (6 bases). Trimming pared 4 bases from V and 3 bases from J, leaving 13 bases between. The CDR3 extends over 14 amino acids. Per germline, CDR1 MGHDK and CDR2 SYGVNS. The CDR3 spells CASSGLGEDYEQYF. The CDR3 bases are TGTGCCAGCAGTGGTTTGGGGGAGGACTACGAGCAGTACTTC.

This clone was counted a single time. The rearrangement links TRBV30 to TRBJ2-7; weak D call: TRBD1 (5 bases). The germline V and J ends were trimmed by 1 base and 1 base, with 11 bases remaining between them. Germline CDR1 reads GTSNPN; CDR2 reads SVGIG (reference sequence). CDR3 size: 14 residues. CDR3 nucleotide sequence: TGTGCCTGGAGTGCCGGAACAGGATCCTACGAGCAGTACTTC. Residues: CAWSAGTGSYEQYF.

V and J are TRBV7-6 and TRBJ2-3, with a tentative D call TRBD1 (6 bases). Trimming left V 2 bases short and J 2 bases short, with 14 bases between. Germline V gene lookup returns CDR1 SGHVS and CDR2 FNYEAQ. The CDR3 spans 16 residues. The CDR3 DNA sequence: TGTGCCAGCAGCTTAAGGGGGAGAGGGTACACAGATACGCAGTATTTT. It yields the protein CASSLRGRGYTDTQYF.

The rearrangement uses TRBV11-2 and TRBJ1-1; D is unclear. This CDR3 is built from 13 residues. Deletions cut 3 bases from V and 8 bases from J, with 13 bases between. CDR1 is SGHAT, CDR2 FQNNGV, per germline. The DNA for the CDR3 is TGTGCCAGCAGCTTCAATGGACGAGACGAAGCTTTCTTT. As protein: CASSFNGRDEAFF.

The V and J genes are TRBV30 and TRBJ1-6, with D uncertain. V was pared by 1 base and J by 7 bases, with 5 bases between. CDR3 length: 12 residues. The V gene's germline CDR1 is GTSNPN and CDR2 SVGIG (reference sequence). The CDR3 coding sequence is TGTGCCTGGAGTGAGGGAAATTCACCCCTCCACTTT. This sequence encodes CAWSEGNSPLHF. Supplemented by reference TRBV30 and TRBJ1-6, the full variable domain reads SQTIHQWPATLVQPVGSPLSLECTVEGTSNPNLYWYRQAAGRGLQLLFYSVGIGQISSEVPQNLSASRPQDRQFILSSKKLLLSDSGFYLCAWSEGNSPLHFGNGTRLTVT.

The gene calls are TRBV5-1 and TRBJ2-3, with a possible D match to TRBD1 (5 bases). Germline lookup yields CDR1 SGHRS and CDR2 YFSETQ. Between the trimmed V and J ends, which lost 4 bases and 6 bases, there was a span of 15 bases. The CDR3 has 14 amino acids. CDR3 coding DNA: TGCGCCAGCAGCAACACAGGTGCCGGGGATACGCAGTATTTT. This sequence encodes CASSNTGAGDTQYF.

This sequence joins TRBV19 and TRBJ1-2; D is uncertain. The CDR3 extends over 14 amino acids. CDR1 is LNHDA, CDR2 SQIVND, per germline (reference sequence). Trimming shortened V by 5 bases and J by 2 bases, and 12 bases separated the two germline ends. CDR3 sequence reads: CASSQSGLNYGYTF. CDR3 DNA: TGTGCCAGTAGTCAATCGGGCTTGAACTATGGCTACACCTTC. The whole variable domain, filled in from reference TRBV19 and TRBJ1-2, reads DGGITQSPKYLFRKEGQNVTLSCEQNLNHDAMYWYRQDPGQGLRLIYYSQIVNDFQKGDIAEGYSVSREKKESFPLTVTSAQKNPTAFYLCASSQSGLNYGYTFGSGTRLTVV.

The chain uses TRBV4-1 and TRBJ1-5; the D is unclear. The CDR3 has 14 amino acids. Per germline, CDR1 MGHRA and CDR2 YSYEKL. Trimming stripped 4 bases from V and 0 bases from J, with 7 bases between. CDR3 nucleotide sequence: TGCGCCAGCAGCCCCTTGTATAGCAATCAGCCCCAGCATTTT. Its translation is CASSPLYSNQPQHF.

V gene TRBV4-1 combines with J gene TRBJ1-6; D is unresolved. The CDR3 covers 14 residues. Germline values: CDR1 MGHRA, CDR2 YSYEKL. V was shortened by 1 base and J by 6 bases, with 7 bases between the two germline ends. The CDR3 coding sequence is TGCGCCAGCAGCCAAGGGCAGCCTAATTCACCCCTCCACTTT. It specifies CASSQGQPNSPLHF.

The rearrangement uses TRBV3-1 (or the pseudogene TRBV3-2) and TRBJ1-4; D is unresolved. CDR3 length: 13 residues. Trimming left V 4 bases short and J 5 bases short, with 8 bases between. The germline V gene encodes CDR1 LGHDT and CDR2 YNNKEL (reference sequence). Here the CDR3 reads CASSRVRNEKLFF. The CDR3 DNA reads as TGTGCCAGCAGCCGTGTACGAAATGAAAAACTGTTTTTT.

This sequence joins TRBV6-5 and TRBJ1-6; the D gene is possibly TRBD1 (6 bases). The CDR3 extends over 14 amino acids. V lost 8 bases and J 6 bases, leaving 14 bases between the germline ends. CDR1 is MNHEY, CDR2 SVGAGI, per germline. CDR3: CASSPGQTNSPLHF. DNA for the CDR3: TGTGCCAGCTCACCAGGACAGACTAATTCACCCCTCCACTTT.

The V and J genes are TRBV7-9 and TRBJ1-2; no clear D gene. Germline V gene sequence: CDR1 SEHNR, CDR2 FQNEAQ (reference sequence). With 5 bases removed from V and 7 bases from J, the gap between germline ends came to 14 bases. The CDR3 contains 13 residues. The CDR3: CASSATSEGGYTF. The CDR3 bases are TGTGCCAGCAGCGCGACATCCGAGGGTGGCTACACCTTC.

In DNA, the CDR3 is TGTGCCAGCAGCTTAGGGGGAACTAATGAAAAACTGTTTTTT. This sequence encodes CASSLGGTNEKLFF. The gene calls are TRBV7-2 and TRBJ1-4; D unresolved. Germline lookup yields CDR1 SGHTA and CDR2 FQGNSA. The CDR3 loop spans 14 amino acids. Trimming shortened V by 1 base and J by 1 base, and 4 bases separated the two germline ends. The full variable domain, its missing parts supplied by reference TRBV7-2 and TRBJ1-4, is GAGVSQSPSNKVTEKGKDVELRCDPISGHTALYWYRQSLGQGLEFLIYFQGNSAPDKSGLPSDRFSAERTGGSVSTLTIQRTQQEDSAVYLCASSLGGTNEKLFFGSGTQLSVL.